Listed below are T cell receptor beta chains from one sample, sequenced in a study of shared clonotypes between healthy human individuals. Here immunoSEQ multiplex PCR was the method, and the copy in TCRdb shows in-frame clones only, minus some. This table has 850,000 to 1,100,000 clones, approximately 80% appearing once. Material for sequencing was memory CD4+ T cells from PBMCs. All receptors come from a man aged 18-30 years in good health. Some clones in this sample may be carry-over from other donors' samples. The CDR3 runs from the conserved cysteine through the conserved F or W. The D gene is left open where the match is weak. Clone sizes are given selectively: once, few, many, or a class where the clone is expanded.

size	D	V	J	CDR3	DNA
-	-	TRBV5-1	TRBJ2-2	CASSPRQGRVTGELFF	TGCGCCAGCAGCCCGCGACAGGGGAGGGTCACCGGGGAGCTGTTTTTT
-	TRBD1	TRBV27	TRBJ2-2	CASSLQGTTTGELFF	TGTGCCAGCAGCTTACAGGGGACAACGACCGGGGAGCTGTTTTTT
-	TRBD2	TRBV19	TRBJ2-1	CGAGTRFEQFF	TGTGGCGCCGGGACTAGGTTTGAGCAGTTCTTC
-	TRBD2	TRBV7-9	TRBJ2-2	CASSSLSGSVTGELFF	TGTGCCAGCAGCTCCCTAAGCGGGAGTGTCACCGGGGAGCTGTTTTTT
-	-	TRBV7-9	TRBJ2-1	CASSPPIAEQFF	TGTGCCAGCAGCCCGCCGATCGCTGAGCAGTTCTTC
-	-	TRBV18	TRBJ1-3	CASSQGGTLSGNTIYF	TGTGCCAGCTCACAGGGCGGCACGCTCTCTGGAAACACCATATATTTT
-	-	TRBV18	TRBJ2-5	CASSPGAEETQYF	TGTGCCAGCTCACCCGGGGCAGAAGAGACCCAGTACTTC
-	-	TRBV18	TRBJ1-5	CASSPAGQPQHF	TGTGCCAGCTCACCAGCCGGTCAGCCCCAGCATTTT
-	TRBD2	TRBV7-6	TRBJ2-5	CASCPGLTRTETQYF	TGTGCCAGCTGCCCGGGACTAACTCGAACGGAGACCCAGTACTTC
-	-	TRBV5-1	TRBJ2-1	CASSWGSSYNEQFF	TGCGCCAGCAGCTGGGGGAGCTCCTACAATGAGCAGTTCTTC
-	TRBD1	TRBV10-3	TRBJ1-1	CAIRQGGAEAFF	TGTGCCATAAGACAGGGTGGGGCTGAAGCTTTCTTT
-	-	TRBV4-2	TRBJ1-5	CASSQDEATRQPQHF	TGTGCCAGCAGCCAAGACGAGGCGACTAGGCAGCCCCAGCATTTT
-	TRBD1	TRBV10-3	TRBJ1-5	CAISDGTGEWGNQPQHF	TGTGCCATCAGTGACGGGACAGGGGAATGGGGCAATCAGCCCCAGCATTTT
-	-	TRBV5-4	TRBJ1-3	CASSFPGSGNTIYF	TGTGCCAGCAGCTTTCCAGGCTCTGGAAACACCATATATTTT
-	-	TRBV7-8	TRBJ1-1	CASSSQVGTEAFF	TGTGCCAGCAGCAGTCAGGTGGGCACTGAAGCTTTCTTT
-	-	TRBV6-5	TRBJ1-3	CASSPPSGNTIYF	TGTGCCAGCAGTCCTCCCTCTGGAAACACCATATATTTT
-	TRBD2	TRBV5-1	TRBJ2-1	CASSLAAGTSGSNEQFF	TGCGCCAGCAGCTTGGCCGCCGGGACTAGCGGGAGTAATGAGCAGTTCTTC
-	TRBD1	TRBV2	TRBJ1-2	CASKSPGQDYGYTF	TGTGCCAGCAAATCACCGGGACAGGACTATGGCTACACCTTC
-	TRBD1	TRBV7-9	TRBJ2-1	CASSYSGTGANEQFF	TGTGCCAGCAGCTACAGCGGGACAGGGGCGAATGAGCAGTTCTTC
many	-	TRBV25-1	TRBJ1-2	CASSPPGGANYGYTF	TGTGCCAGCAGTCCCCCGGGCGGGGCGAACTATGGCTACACCTTC
-	TRBD1	TRBV30	TRBJ2-1	CAWRRDRAPSGNEQFF	TGTGCCTGGAGGAGGGACAGAGCCCCGAGTGGAAATGAGCAGTTCTTC
once	-	TRBV19	TRBJ1-1	CASSDFRGGRITEAFF	TGTGCCAGTAGTGATTTCCGTGGGGGCCGGATAACTGAAGCTTTCTTT
-	-	TRBV27	TRBJ2-7	CASRYTDTRGEQYF	TGTGCCAGCAGATACACAGACACAAGGGGGGAGCAGTACTTC
once	TRBD2	TRBV7-9	TRBJ2-3	CAKGVAGTDTQYF	TGTGCCAAGGGGGTAGCGGGAACGGATACGCAGTATTTT
-	TRBD2	TRBV18	TRBJ2-7	CASSPMTSGIGEQYF	TGTGCCAGCTCACCTATGACTAGCGGGATCGGCGAGCAGTACTTC
-	-	TRBV9	TRBJ2-2	CASSVEPRVDTGELFF	TGTGCCAGCAGCGTAGAACCCAGGGTGGACACCGGGGAGCTGTTTTTT
-	TRBD1	TRBV2	TRBJ2-7	CASSVDRAHYEQYF	TGTGCCAGCAGTGTGGACAGGGCCCACTACGAGCAGTATTTC
-	-	TRBV5-1	TRBJ1-5	CASSLDVGPHQPQHF	TGCGCCAGCAGCTTGGATGTGGGGCCTCATCAGCCCCAGCATTTT
-	-	TRBV30	TRBJ1-5	CAWSRAANQPQHF	TGTGCCTGGAGTCGCGCAGCAAATCAGCCCCAGCATTTT
-	-	TRBV11-1	TRBJ2-5	CASSSGAGGETQYF	TGTGCCAGCAGCTCCGGGGCAGGCGGGGAGACCCAGTACTTC
few	-	TRBV5-1	TRBJ1-1	CASSSGHATNTEAFF	TGCGCCAGCAGCTCCGGACACGCTACGAACACTGAAGCTTTCTTT
-	-	TRBV28	TRBJ2-6	CASSFSGSSGANVLTF	TGTGCCAGCAGTTTCTCCGGGAGCTCTGGGGCCAACGTCCTGACTTTC
-	-	TRBV19	TRBJ2-2	CAVRTTRTTNTGELFF	TGTGCCGTACGGACTACCAGAACAACGAACACCGGGGAGCTGTTTTTT
-	-	TRBV15	TRBJ2-7	CATSRDYQRRGNNEQYF	TGTGCCACCAGCAGAGATTACCAGCGGAGGGGGAATAACGAGCAGTACTTC
-	-	TRBV6-1	TRBJ1-5	CASSEALMGWGQPQHF	TGTGCCAGCAGTGAAGCGCTTATGGGGTGGGGGCAGCCCCAGCATTTT
-	TRBD1	TRBV9	TRBJ1-5	CASSPTGAGNQPQHF	TGTGCCAGCAGCCCCACAGGGGCGGGTAATCAGCCCCAGCATTTT
once	-	TRBV28	TRBJ1-5	CASTLSGRVPQPQHF	TGTGCCAGCACCCTTTCGGGGCGCGTTCCTCAGCCCCAGCATTTT
-	TRBD1	TRBV27	TRBJ1-5	CASSFRVAGGLPNQPQHF	TGTGCCAGCAGTTTCCGGGTGGCAGGGGGACTCCCCAATCAGCCCCAGCATTTT
-	-	TRBV5-1	TRBJ1-3	CASSTGTLLGNTIYF	TGCGCCAGCAGCACCGGGACCCTTCTTGGAAACACCATATATTTT
-	-	TRBV28	TRBJ2-3	CASGDSTDTQYF	TGTGCCAGCGGCGACTCCACAGATACGCAGTATTTT
few	-	TRBV27	TRBJ2-2	CASTSRGRTGELFF	TGTGCCAGCACCTCCCGGGGAAGGACCGGGGAGCTGTTTTTT
once	-	TRBV4-1	TRBJ2-7	CASSQGAGVRSYEQYF	TGCGCCAGCAGCCAAGGGGCGGGCGTGCGCTCCTACGAGCAGTACTTC
-	TRBD2	TRBV27	TRBJ2-3	CASSGTSGPYTQYF	TGTGCCAGCAGCGGGACTAGCGGGCCTTATACGCAGTATTTT
-	-	TRBV2	TRBJ2-7	CASSSRIEQYF	TGTGCCAGCAGCTCTCGGATAGAGCAGTACTTC
few	TRBD1	TRBV4-2	TRBJ2-7	CASSPSSGTGADSEQYF	TGTGCCAGCAGCCCGAGTTCCGGGACAGGGGCGGATTCCGAGCAGTACTTC
-	TRBD1	TRBV11-3	TRBJ2-5	CASSLGTGWETQYF	TGTGCCAGCAGCCTAGGGACAGGGTGGGAGACCCAGTACTTC
-	-	TRBV29-1	TRBJ1-2	CSALGQALQGYGYTF	TGCAGCGCCCTCGGGCAGGCCCTCCAAGGCTATGGCTACACCTTC
-	-	TRBV5-1	TRBJ2-7	CASSLDPRSYEQYF	TGCGCCAGCAGCTTGGATCCTCGCTCCTACGAGCAGTACTTC
once	TRBD1	TRBV5-4	TRBJ1-1	CASSLDGQGHTEAFF	TGTGCCAGCAGCTTGGATGGACAGGGGCACACTGAAGCTTTCTTT
once	TRBD2	TRBV10-1	TRBJ2-3	CASFSGRAGDTQYF	TGCGCCAGCTTTAGCGGGAGGGCCGGAGATACGCAGTATTTT
-	TRBD2	TRBV7-2	TRBJ2-1	CASSSAREDEQFF	TGTGCCAGCAGCTCAGCGCGGGAGGATGAGCAGTTCTTC
-	-	TRBV2	TRBJ2-7	CASGDYEQYF	TGTGCCAGCGGAGACTACGAGCAGTACTTC
-	-	TRBV11-2	TRBJ1-2	CASRGITSLSYGYTF	TGTGCCAGCAGAGGTATAACTAGCCTCTCCTATGGCTACACCTTC
once	TRBD1	TRBV2	TRBJ2-7	CASSGGQGVRNEQYF	TGTGCCAGCAGCGGGGGACAGGGGGTTCGGAACGAGCAGTACTTC
few	-	TRBV28	TRBJ2-2	CASSLANTGELFF	TGTGCCAGCAGTTTGGCGAACACCGGGGAGCTGTTTTTT